Given below is one TCR beta chain in context. Its cognate antigen is unknown. V was cut by 4 bases and J by 2 bases, with 10 bases left in between. CDR3 size: 13 residues. Germline V lookup: CDR1 SGHDT, CDR2 YYEEEE. Produced via immunoSEQ multiplex PCR; TCRdb's table is partial and in-frame only. The repertoire has nearly 600,000 clones, over 95% of them found once; the top ten carry 0.085% to 0.11%. The sample is drawn from a study of shared clonotypes between healthy human individuals. The overall study: Aged between 18 and 49, the donors were a couple of women and three men.

Overall study findings and caveats: Sharing of clonotypes among donors was expected to vary with sequencing depth. The authors sampled blood alone, and tissue repertoires likely differ.

Only CD45RO-negative cells positively selected for CCR7 counted as naive CD8 cells, so terminally differentiated effector memory CD45RA+ cells were excluded. None of the donors, who were healthy HIV-negative adults, had recently had acute infections or vaccinations. What was sequenced was naive CD8+ T cells sorted from blood. The chain combines TRBV5-6 with TRBJ2-7; possibly TRBD1 for D (6 bases). This TCR came from a woman in her 30s in good health. CDR3 sequence reads: CASSPGQTYEQYF. DNA of the CDR3: TGTGCCAGCAGCCCGGGACAAACCTACGAGCAGTACTTC.